These 17 T cell receptor beta chains originate from one sample sequenced in a study of Ad26.COV2.S vaccination and SARS-CoV-2 variants. Treatment denoted: 15 to 20 received Ad26.COV2.S at low or high dose, single or two shots; several received placebo; per-sample allocation not given. The samples date from day 63 after the first vaccine or placebo injection. The protocol was immunoSEQ multiplex PCR, while the TCRdb copy is restricted to in-frame clones and leaves out a portion. The table lists 350,000 to 500,000 clones, 89% of them singletons. Sequences were derived from peripheral blood, sampled in a trial of Ad26.COV2.S vaccine versus placebo. Source of these receptors: a person aged 18-65 years who received the Ad26.COV2.S COVID-19 vaccine or a placebo.

V and J are TRBV9 and TRBJ2-3; weak D call: TRBD2 (5 bases). CDR1 and CDR2 (germline): SGDLS, YYNGEE. The CDR3 consists of 15 residues. Trimming left V 5 bases short and J 0 bases short, with 13 bases between. The CDR3 sequence: CASSEGGGSTDTQYF. The CDR3 region has the DNA TGTGCCAGCAGTGAGGGCGGAGGTAGCACAGATACGCAGTATTTT. Combining the CDR3 with reference TRBV9 and TRBJ2-3 gives the whole variable domain DSGVTQTPKHLITATGQRVTLRCSPRSGDLSVYWYQQSLDQGLQFLIQYYNGEERAKGNILERFSAQQFPDLHSELNLSSLELGDSALYFCASSEGGGSTDTQYFGPGTRLTVL.

The rearrangement links TRBV19 to TRBJ2-7; no clear D gene. With 1 base removed from V and 2 bases from J, the gap between germline ends came to 12 bases. The length of the CDR3 is 15 residues. Germline CDR1 reads LNHDA; CDR2 reads SQIVND (reference sequence). The CDR3 DNA is TGTGCCAGTAGTATAGGCTCTCCCTACACCTACGAGCAGTACTTC. This encodes CASSIGSPYTYEQYF.

This clone was found once. The V and J genes are TRBV18 and TRBJ2-3, with TRBD2 identical over 13 bases. The junction had 13 bases not matched to a gene; V was cut back by 6 bases and J by 1 base. Germline values: CDR1 KGHSH, CDR2 LQKENI. The CDR3 is 19 amino acids. Written as DNA, the CDR3 is TGTGCCAGCTCGGCCCCCGCACAGGGACTAGCGGGGCGCACAGATACGCAGTATTTT. The encoded protein is CASSAPAQGLAGRTDTQYF.

This chain links TRBV4-2 with TRBJ1-2, with unresolved D. V lost 0 bases and J lost 7, with 15 bases in between. Germline V gene data show CDR1 as LGHNA and CDR2 as YNFKEQ. This CDR3 spans 15 amino acids. The CDR3 loop is CASSQDLRGHAGYTF. The CDR3 region has the DNA TGTGCCAGCAGCCAAGATTTGCGAGGGCACGCTGGCTACACCTTC.

This chain connects TRBV5-8 to TRBJ2-3; the D is unclear. Germline V CDR1 and CDR2: SGHTS, YDEGEE. Between the trimmed V and J ends, which lost 1 base and 3 bases, there was a span of 9 bases. CDR3 length: 14 amino acids. In DNA form, the CDR3 reads TGTGCCAGCAGCTTGACCTACGATACAGATACGCAGTATTTT. This codes for CASSLTYDTDTQYF.

The chain links TRBV5-5 to TRBJ1-2; 9 nucleotides align to TRBD1. The length of the CDR3 is 15 residues. The trim removed 4 bases at V and 4 bases at J, leaving 8 bases unmatched. Germline V gene lookup returns CDR1 SGHKS and CDR2 YYEKEE (reference sequence). The CDR3 sequence is CASSPQGALSYGYTF. As DNA, the CDR3 is TGTGCCAGCAGCCCACAGGGGGCCCTTTCCTATGGCTACACCTTC.

J is TRBJ2-7 and V is TRBV7-8, with D tentatively TRBD1 (5 bases). V was cut by 2 bases and J by 2 bases, with 10 bases left in between. The CDR3 runs to 14 residues. Germline CDR1 SGHVS, CDR2 FQNEAQ. The CDR3 DNA reads as TGTGCCAGCAGCTTAAAAGGGGTGACCTACGAGCAGTACTTC. This codes for CASSLKGVTYEQYF. Together with reference TRBV7-8 and TRBJ2-7, the CDR3 gives the full variable domain: GAGVSQSPRYKVAKRGQDVALRCDPISGHVSLFWYQQALGQGPEFLTYFQNEAQLDKSGLPSDRFFAERPEGSVSTLKIQRTQQEDSAVYLCASSLKGVTYEQYFGPGTRLTVT.

This rearrangement joins TRBV5-1 to TRBJ1-3, with TRBD1 matching over 10 bases. With V trimmed by 0 bases and J by 0 bases, 3 bases remained unmatched. The CDR3 loop spans 17 amino acids. Germline CDR1 SGHRS, CDR2 YFSETQ. In DNA form, the CDR3 reads TGCGCCAGCAGCTTGGATGGGACAGGGGCCTCTGGAAACACCATATATTTT. Residues: CASSLDGTGASGNTIYF.

Note on this clone: At the DNA level, this CDR3 is encoded by other sequences in the same sample as well. The chain uses TRBV7-9 and TRBJ2-7, with D perhaps given as TRBD1 or TRBD2 (5 bases each). Trimming shortened V by 2 bases and J by 1 base, and 6 bases separated the two germline ends. Per germline, CDR1 SEHNR and CDR2 FQNEAQ (reference sequence). This CDR3 region has 13 residues. The CDR3 nucleotides are TGTGCCAGCAGCTTATGGGGGTCCTACGAGCAGTACTTC. Translated, it gives CASSLWGSYEQYF.

In its sample, this clone was seen once. The V call is TRBV19, the J call TRBJ2-5; D gene ambiguous. Germline V gene data show CDR1 as LNHDA and CDR2 as SQIVND (reference sequence). V was pared by 5 bases and J by 7 bases, with 14 bases between. The CDR3 loop spans 13 amino acids. This CDR3 reads CASSPRALGTQYF. The CDR3, as DNA: TGTGCCAGTAGTCCCCGGGCCCTAGGGACCCAGTACTTC.

This chain connects TRBV18 to TRBJ2-7; 7 positions agree with TRBD1. With 6 bases clipped from V and 5 bases from J, the junction kept 7 bases outside the gene matches. Germline CDR1 KGHSH, CDR2 LQKENI. The CDR3 is 13 residues long. CDR3 in amino acids: CASSLDRAHEQYF. CDR3 DNA sequence: TGTGCCAGCTCGTTAGACAGGGCCCACGAGCAGTACTTC.

CDR3 nucleotides: TGTGCCAGTGGCTCACCGGGGGGGGGCAATCAGCCCCAGCATTTT. Protein: CASGSPGGGNQPQHF. V gene TRBV19 combines with J gene TRBJ1-5; tentative D call: TRBD1 (5 bases). V lost 8 bases and J 2 bases, leaving 16 bases between the germline ends. CDR3 size: 15 residues. Germline V CDR1 and CDR2: LNHDA, SQIVND (reference sequence).

This rearrangement joins TRBV4-1 to TRBJ2-2, with a tentative D call TRBD2 (5 bases). Trimming left V 1 base short and J 4 bases short, with 16 bases between. From germline, CDR1 is MGHRA and CDR2 YSYEKL. CDR3 size: 17 residues. CDR3 protein: CASSQGVGRAVTGELFF. DNA of the CDR3: TGCGCCAGCAGCCAAGGGGTGGGGAGAGCGGTCACCGGGGAGCTGTTTTTT.

This chain connects TRBV6-1 to TRBJ2-3; no clear D gene. The CDR3 runs 14 residues. The V and J ends lost 2 bases and 2 bases respectively, with 8 bases between them. The germline CDR1 and CDR2 sequences are MNHNS and SASEGT. In DNA form, the CDR3 reads TGTGCCAGCAGTGAACGACAACTCACAGATACGCAGTATTTT. Translated, it gives CASSERQLTDTQYF.

The rearrangement links TRBV7-2 to TRBJ2-3; no reliable D call. The CDR3 runs 14 residues. CDR1 and CDR2 from the germline V gene are SGHTA and FQGNSA. V was clipped by 5 bases and J by 4 bases, with 13 bases between them. The CDR3 nucleotides are TGTGCCAGCAGCCGCCCGGGCGGCGCAGATACGCAGTATTTT. It specifies CASSRPGGADTQYF. The variable domain in full, with the rest retrieved from reference TRBV7-2 and TRBJ2-3, is GAGVSQSPSNKVTEKGKDVELRCDPISGHTALYWYRQSLGQGLEFLIYFQGNSAPDKSGLPSDRFSAERTGGSVSTLTIQRTQQEDSAVYLCASSRPGGADTQYFGPGTRLTVL.

The chain recombines TRBV7-9 with TRBJ1-1, with a tentative D call TRBD1 (5 bases). The CDR3 runs 13 residues. Germline V CDR1 and CDR2: SEHNR, FQNEAQ (reference sequence). Between the trimmed V and J ends, which lost 6 bases and 11 bases, there was a span of 19 bases. The CDR3 sequence is CASSLKREGRAFF. In DNA, the CDR3 is TGTGCCAGCAGTTTAAAGCGGGAGGGGAGGGCTTTCTTT. Full variable domain (missing parts from reference TRBV7-9 and TRBJ1-1): DTGVSQNPRHKITKRGQNVTFRCDPISEHNRLYWYRQTLGQGPEFLTYFQNEAQLEKSRLLSDRFSAERPKGSFSTLEIQRTEQGDSAMYLCASSLKREGRAFFGQGTRLTVV.

The chain links TRBV5-1 to TRBJ1-4, with 7 bases fitting TRBD1. The J segment lost 5 bases and the V segment lost 4 bases, leaving 5 bases of the junction unmatched. This CDR3 region has 14 residues. Germline lookup yields CDR1 SGHRS and CDR2 YFSETQ. The CDR3 region has the DNA TGCGCCAGCAGCCCGGGACAGCCAAATGAAAAACTGTTTTTT. Encoded protein: CASSPGQPNEKLFF.